This T cell receptor (beta chain) was retrieved from a study of shared clonotypes between healthy human individuals. This table comes from immunoSEQ multiplex PCR, and its TCRdb copy is limited to in-frame clones, with some not included. The data show 800,000 to 1,200,000 clones, with around 78% seen just once and about 0.52% held by the top ten. CDR3 size: 14 residues. The V gene end was trimmed by 4 bases and the J gene end by 3 bases; junction bases not matched to a gene: 6. Germline loops: CDR1 SGHKS, CDR2 YYEKEE (reference sequence). This clone came up a few times. The chain has TRBV5-5 and TRBJ2-7; 8 nucleotides line up with TRBD1. Sequenced: memory CD4+ T cells from PBMCs. Subset denoted: CD45RA-negative fraction. This clonotype was obtained from a man between 18 and 29 years old in good health. Some clones in this sample may be carry-over from other donors' samples. This CDR3 reads CASSTPGGVYEQYF. The CDR3 region has the DNA TGTGCCAGCAGCACCCCAGGGGGCGTCTACGAGCAGTACTTC.